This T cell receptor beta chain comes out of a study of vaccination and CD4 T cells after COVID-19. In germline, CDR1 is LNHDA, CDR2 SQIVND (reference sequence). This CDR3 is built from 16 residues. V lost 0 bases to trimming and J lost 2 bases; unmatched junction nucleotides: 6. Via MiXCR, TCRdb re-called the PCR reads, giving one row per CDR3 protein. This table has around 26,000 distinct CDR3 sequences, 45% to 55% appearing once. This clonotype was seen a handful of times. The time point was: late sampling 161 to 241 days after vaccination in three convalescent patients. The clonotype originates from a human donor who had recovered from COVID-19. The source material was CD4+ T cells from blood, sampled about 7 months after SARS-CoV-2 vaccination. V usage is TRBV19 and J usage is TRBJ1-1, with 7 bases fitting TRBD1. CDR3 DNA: TGTGCCAGTAGTATAGATCGGGACAGCTACAACACTGAAGCTTTCTTT. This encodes CASSIDRDSYNTEAFF.